A single sample is the source of the 22 T cell receptor beta chains below, sequenced in a study of radiation and T cells in renal cell carcinoma. Assay: immunoSEQ multiplex PCR; the TCRdb copy retains only in-frame clones and omits some. Here the sample spans approximately 90,000 clones, approximately 86% being singletons. As to time point: baseline pretreatment blood. Treatment: 15 Gy SBRT to primary tumor, nephrectomy 4 weeks later. The specimen comprised blood, sampled from a patient whose treatment included radiotherapy and nephrectomy. The receptors were gathered from a man aged 50 to 60 with renal cell carcinoma.

The table lists this clone with a count of one. The CDR3 DNA reads as TGTGCCAGCAGCGGTCGTGGAGAGACCCAGTACTTC. Amino acid sequence: CASSGRGETQYF. V is TRBV9 and J is TRBJ2-5; D unresolved. The CDR3 spans 12 residues. The V gene lost 3 bases and the J gene lost 4 bases, with 7 bases spanning the gap. The germline CDR1 and CDR2 sequences are SGDLS and YYNGEE.

The chain recombines TRBV19 with TRBJ2-2; 11 bases match TRBD2. This CDR3 has 16 amino acids. The germline CDR1 and CDR2 sequences are LNHDA and SQIVND (reference sequence). Unmatched junction bases numbered 3, after V lost 6 bases and J lost 0 bases. As DNA, the CDR3 is TGTGCCAGTAGATTTAGCGGGAGGGCGAACACCGGGGAGCTGTTTTTT. Protein: CASRFSGRANTGELFF.

This sequence joins TRBV7-3 and TRBJ1-2; D remains unclear. V was trimmed by 1 base and J by 3 bases, leaving 12 bases between them. This CDR3 is built from 15 residues. Germline CDR1 and CDR2: SGHTA and FQGTGA. The DNA for the CDR3 is TGTGCCAGCAGCTTAAGGTGCATGTCCTACTATGGCTACACCTTC. Amino acid sequence: CASSLRCMSYYGYTF.

V is TRBV7-6 and J is TRBJ1-3; D is uncertain. CDR1 is SGHVS and CDR2 is FNYEAQ in the germline V gene. This CDR3 is 14 amino acids long. The ends were cut back, 5 bases at V and 2 bases at J, with 10 bases in the middle. CDR3: CASSPGNTGNTIYF. CDR3 DNA: TGTGCCAGCAGCCCCGGGAACACTGGAAACACCATATATTTT. Together with reference TRBV7-6 and TRBJ1-3, the CDR3 gives the full variable domain: GAGVSQSPRYKVTKRGQDVALRCDPISGHVSLYWYRQALGQGPEFLTYFNYEAQQDKSGLPNDRFSAERPEGSISTLTIQRTEQRDSAMYRCASSPGNTGNTIYFGEGSWLTVV.

The rearrangement joins TRBV19 to TRBJ2-1, with unresolved D. This CDR3 comprises 16 residues. Germline V CDR1 and CDR2: LNHDA, SQIVND (reference sequence). Trimming removed 3 bases from V and 1 base from J, with 13 bases in between. The CDR3 region is CASSIASVLSYNEQFF. The CDR3, as DNA: TGTGCCAGTAGTATCGCAAGCGTTTTGTCCTACAATGAGCAGTTCTTC.

This rearrangement joins TRBV4-2 to TRBJ1-6; unclear D gene. Trimming left V 1 base short and J 6 bases short, with 10 bases between. This CDR3 has 15 amino acids. Germline V CDR1 and CDR2: LGHNA, YNFKEQ. Here the CDR3 reads CASSQGLQTNSPLHF. The CDR3 DNA reads as TGTGCCAGCAGCCAAGGTCTTCAGACTAATTCACCCCTCCACTTT.

The V call is TRBV18, the J call TRBJ1-1, with D unresolved. The CDR3 sequence is 16 residues long. The germline V gene encodes CDR1 KGHSH and CDR2 LQKENI. The V gene lost 0 bases and the J gene lost 5 bases, with 16 bases spanning the gap. This CDR3 is CASSPPPETMGTEAFF. CDR3 sequence (DNA): TGTGCCAGCTCACCACCCCCTGAAACCATGGGGACTGAAGCTTTCTTT.

The CDR3 loop is CASSRRNRERSYNEQFF. The CDR3 DNA is TGTGCCAGTAGTAGGAGGAACAGGGAAAGGTCCTACAATGAGCAGTTCTTC. The chain is built from TRBV19 and TRBJ2-1, with D possibly TRBD1 on 6 matching bases. CDR3 size: 17 residues. Trimming stripped 4 bases from V and 1 base from J, with 17 bases between. Germline loops: CDR1 LNHDA, CDR2 SQIVND (reference sequence).

The rearrangement links TRBV28 to TRBJ2-1, with D maybe TRBD1 (6 bases). V lost 7 bases and J lost 0, with 16 bases in between. The germline V gene has CDR1 MDHEN and CDR2 SYDVKM. This CDR3 comprises 16 residues. This CDR3 is CASTPVDSPSYNEQFF. In nucleotides, the CDR3 is TGTGCCAGCACTCCGGTGGACAGTCCCTCCTACAATGAGCAGTTCTTC. Using reference TRBV28 and TRBJ2-1 for the parts outside the CDR3, the full variable domain is DVKVTQSSRYLVKRTGEKVFLECVQDMDHENMFWYRQDPGLGLRLIYFSYDVKMKEKGDIPEGYSVSREKKERFSLILESASTNQTSMYLCASTPVDSPSYNEQFFGPGTRLTVL.

The chain joins TRBV7-9 to TRBJ1-1; weak D call: TRBD1 (6 bases). Germline CDR1 SEHNR, CDR2 FQNEAQ (reference sequence). V was trimmed by 4 bases and J by 5 bases, leaving 11 bases between them. There are 13 residues in the CDR3. CDR3 sequence: CASSSQGHTEAFF. The CDR3 DNA reads TGTGCCAGCAGCTCGCAGGGACATACTGAAGCTTTCTTT.

The gene calls are TRBV6-1 and TRBJ2-7; D is possibly TRBD2 (6 bases). Germline CDR1 reads MNHNS; CDR2 reads SASEGT. With 2 bases removed from V and 7 bases from J, the gap between germline ends came to 12 bases. This CDR3 spans 13 amino acids. CDR3 in amino acids: CASSEISREEQYF. Written as DNA, the CDR3 is TGTGCCAGCAGTGAAATCTCCCGGGAGGAGCAGTACTTC.

This clone was picked up a small number of times. V is TRBV29-1 and J is TRBJ1-1; TRBD1 matches 9 bases. Trimming removed 7 bases from V and 6 bases from J; junction bases left unmatched: 6. Germline assignment: CDR1 SQVTM and CDR2 ANQGSEA. The CDR3 extends over 12 amino acids. This CDR3 is CSAPNRGPEAFF. The CDR3 DNA reads as TGCAGCGCCCCAAACAGGGGGCCTGAAGCTTTCTTT. The variable domain in full, with the rest retrieved from reference TRBV29-1 and TRBJ1-1, is SAVISQKPSRDICQRGTSLTIQCQVDSQVTMMFWYRQQPGQSLTLIATANQGSEATYESGFVIDKFPISRPNLTFSTLTVSNMSPEDSSIYLCSAPNRGPEAFFGQGTRLTVV.

The chain is built from TRBV20-1 and TRBJ2-5; maybe TRBD2 (6 bases). The J call may be in error: the DNA end matches TRBJ2-7 better. The CDR3 spans 11 residues. Germline-derived CDR1 and CDR2 are DFQATT and SNEGSKA (reference sequence). CDR3 amino acids: CSARIAAEQYF. Here the CDR3 DNA reads TGCAGTGCTAGGATAGCGGCCGAGCAGTACTTC.

The rearrangement joins TRBV4-2 to TRBJ1-3, with D unresolved. The germline V and J ends were trimmed by 4 bases and 0 bases, with 16 bases remaining between them. CDR3 size: 17 residues. Germline V gives CDR1 LGHNA, CDR2 YNFKEQ. CDR3 DNA: TGTGCCAGCAGCCTTGCTATAGACTGGGACTCTGGAAACACCATATATTTT. Its protein is CASSLAIDWDSGNTIYF.

Only one count was recorded for this clone. The V and J genes are TRBV4-3 and TRBJ2-6, with D maybe TRBD2 (5 bases). CDR1 and CDR2 from the germline V gene are LGHNA and YSLEER. Trimming removed 0 bases from V and 0 bases from J, with 9 bases in between. The CDR3 is 17 residues long. This chain's CDR3 is CASSQDGVFSGANVLTF. Written as DNA, the CDR3 is TGCGCCAGCAGCCAAGACGGGGTTTTCTCTGGGGCCAACGTCCTGACTTTC.

This clone was observed once. The chain employs TRBV4-1 and TRBJ2-2; 10 positions agree with TRBD2. Looked up from germline, CDR1 is MGHRA and CDR2 is YSYEKL. V trimming: 0 bases; J trimming: 4 bases; junction bases outside the gene matches: 17. There are 21 residues in the CDR3. The CDR3 is CASSQDGIAGGPRGVTGELFF. CDR3 DNA: TGCGCCAGCAGCCAAGATGGGATAGCGGGAGGCCCAAGGGGTGTCACCGGGGAGCTGTTTTTT.

The chain couples TRBV9 to TRBJ2-1; no clear D gene. Germline values: CDR1 SGDLS, CDR2 YYNGEE. Between the trimmed V and J ends, which lost 0 bases and 5 bases, there was a span of 6 bases. This CDR3 has 13 residues. Here the CDR3 DNA reads TGTGCCAGCAGCGTAGGCTGGAACAATGAGCAGTTCTTC. Translating gives CASSVGWNNEQFF.

This clone was seen just once. The CDR3 spells CASSYRLAGGSTSYEQYF. The CDR3 DNA follows: TGTGCCAGCAGCTACCGACTAGCGGGGGGGTCCACCTCCTACGAGCAGTACTTC. The V call is TRBV4-2, the J call TRBJ2-7; 14 nucleotides line up with TRBD2. Germline V gene data show CDR1 as LGHNA and CDR2 as YNFKEQ. Germline trimming cut 5 bases from V and 0 bases from J; bases unmatched to any gene: 9. This CDR3 comprises 18 residues.

The rearrangement uses TRBV19 and TRBJ2-2; no clear D. Trimming took 2 bases from V and 3 from J, leaving 4 bases between them. Per germline, CDR1 LNHDA and CDR2 SQIVND (reference sequence). The CDR3 is 13 amino acids. The CDR3 bases are TGTGCCAGTAGTATAATGGACACCGGGGAGCTGTTTTTT. Translated, it gives CASSIMDTGELFF. Using reference TRBV19 and TRBJ2-2 for the parts outside the CDR3, the full variable domain is DGGITQSPKYLFRKEGQNVTLSCEQNLNHDAMYWYRQDPGQGLRLIYYSQIVNDFQKGDIAEGYSVSREKKESFPLTVTSAQKNPTAFYLCASSIMDTGELFFGEGSRLTVL.

Points on this clone: An end of the junction does not agree with germline; a read error may underlie this. The chain combines TRBV6-5 with TRBJ1-2; no clear D gene. The length of the CDR3 is 13 residues. CDR1 and CDR2 from the germline V gene are MNHEY and SVGAGI. The CDR3 here is CAGSKYHLAGYTF. DNA of the CDR3: TGTGCCGGCAGTAAATACCACCTGGCTGGCTACACCTTC.

The chain uses TRBV6-4 and TRBJ1-5; D might be TRBD1 (5 bases). CDR1 is MRHNA, CDR2 SNTAGT, per germline. The CDR3 length is 13 residues. Trimming stripped 11 bases from V and 3 bases from J, with 14 bases between. CDR3 protein: CAYKEGNNQPQHF. The CDR3 coding sequence is TGTGCCTACAAAGAGGGGAACAATCAGCCCCAGCATTTT.

The chain joins TRBV7-8 to TRBJ1-4; TRBD1 matches 7 bases. CDR1 SGHVS and CDR2 FQNEAQ come from the germline V gene. This CDR3 spans 16 amino acids. Unmatched junction bases numbered 9, after V lost 5 bases and J lost 3 bases. As DNA, the CDR3 is TGTGCCAGCAGCCCTCAAACAGGGGCATCTAATGAAAAACTGTTTTTT. Its translation: CASSPQTGASNEKLFF.